The entry below gives a single TCR beta chain sequence along with its context. The antigen is undetermined. This specimen belongs to a study of blood T cells in healthy people across ages. Findings and limits, study-wide: More naive CD4+ cells and higher diversity marked long-lived donors relative to aged donors. TCR beta diversity tracked closely with naive T cell percentage.

The CDR3 sequence is 16 residues long. In germline, CDR1 is ENHRY, CDR2 SYGVKD. Extracted total RNA amounted to at least 5 micrograms for each sample. With a J-beta primer mix and a sample-barcoded 5' primer, a second PCR ran roughly 6 to 11 cycles. Template switching added a 12-random-nucleotide identifier to every cDNA molecule. TCRdb reanalysed the 5' RACE reads using MiXCR and keeps one entry per CDR3 protein. There are about 680,000 distinct CDR3 sequences in the sample; over 45% occur only once, and roughly 31% lies in the top ten. This chain links TRBV10-3 with TRBJ2-7, with 16 bases fitting TRBD2. With the DNA end fitting TRBJ2-5 better, the J assignment may be wrong. Source material: blood. This receptor was obtained from a woman aged 55-75 years in good health. The CDR3 sequence: CAISDGTSGRAQTQYF. CDR3 nucleotide sequence: TGTGCCATCAGCGACGGGACTAGCGGGAGGGCCCAGACCCAGTACTTC.